This is a list of T cell receptor beta chains from one sample in a study of CD8+ T cells in alopecia areata. The assay was immunoSEQ multiplex PCR, and TCRdb's table has in-frame clones only and misses some. The table includes about 14,000 clones, roughly 58% detected once. The material sequenced was CD4+ Tregs sorted from blood. Receptor source: a human donor with alopecia areata. Each CDR3 is given with its conserved first and last residue. A D gene is named only where the DNA matches it firmly. The size entry is marked missing in some rows and otherwise reads once, few, many or a size class.

clone_size	v_call	d_call	j_call	cdr3_nt	cdr3_aa
-	TRBV6-5	-	TRBJ2-7	TGTGCCAGCAGGCTGCGGGGAATATCCTCCTACGAGCAGTACTTC	CASRLRGISSYEQYF
-	TRBV7-2	-	TRBJ1-5	TGTGCCAGCAGCTTAGCTCCAGGTGGCAATCAGCCCCAGCATTTT	CASSLAPGGNQPQHF
-	TRBV10-1	TRBD2	TRBJ2-3	TGCGCCAGCAGTCCTGGACTAGCGGGAGCAGATACGCAGTATTTT	CASSPGLAGADTQYF
few	TRBV19	TRBD1	TRBJ2-6	TGTGCCAGTAGCCGAGACAGGGATCGTGGGGCCAACGTCCTGACTTTC	CASSRDRDRGANVLTF
-	TRBV16	-	TRBJ2-4	TGTGCCAGCAGCCAACTGCAGGGTCCGGAAAACATTCAGTACTTC	CASSQLQGPENIQYF
-	TRBV7-6	-	TRBJ2-7	TGTGCCAGCAGCCCCCTTAGCGGTAAGACCTACGAGCAGTACTTC	CASSPLSGKTYEQYF
-	TRBV7-9	-	TRBJ1-2	TGTGCCAGCAGCTTATTTTCTAACTATGGCTACACCTTC	CASSLFSNYGYTF
few	TRBV28	TRBD2	TRBJ2-4	TGTGCCAGCAGCCGGGCAACTAGCGGGTGGGCCAAAAACATTCAGTACTTC	CASSRATSGWAKNIQYF
-	TRBV4-2	-	TRBJ2-5	TGTGCCAGCTCACCCTACCAAGAGACCCAGTACTTC	CASSPYQETQYF
-	TRBV19	-	TRBJ1-5	TGTGCCAGTAGTGCGAACAGCAATCAGCCCCAGCATTTT	CASSANSNQPQHF
-	TRBV14	TRBD2	TRBJ2-1	TGTGCCAGCAGCCATCCTAGCGGGAGATTCTACAATGAGCAGTTCTTC	CASSHPSGRFYNEQFF
-	TRBV6-1	-	TRBJ1-1	TGTGCCAGCAGTGAAATCCTAGCGCGGTCTGAAGCTTTCTTT	CASSEILARSEAFF
once	TRBV15	-	TRBJ1-2	TGTGCCACCAGCAGAGGGGAGCTGGGCGATTACTATGGCTACACCTTC	CATSRGELGDYYGYTF
-	TRBV7-9	-	TRBJ1-4	TGTGCCAGCAGCTTAAAGTCTCATTTGACAACTAATGAAAAACTGTTTTTT	CASSLKSHLTTNEKLFF
-	TRBV28	TRBD1	TRBJ1-3	TGTGCCAGCAGGGGGGACAGGGGGTACTCTGGAAACACCATATATTTT	CASRGDRGYSGNTIYF
-	TRBV9	TRBD2	TRBJ2-1	TGTGCCAGCAGCCCGGGACTAGCGGGAGGCGCCAGCAATGAGCAGTTCTTC	CASSPGLAGGASNEQFF
-	TRBV11-1	-	TRBJ2-5	TGTGCCAGCAGCTCCTATCTGGCGACCCAAGAGACCCAGTACTTC	CASSSYLATQETQYF
-	TRBV28	-	TRBJ2-5	TGTGCCAGCAGTTCCCTAACAAGGGGAGAGACCCAGTACTTC	CASSSLTRGETQYF
-	TRBV5-1	TRBD2	TRBJ2-7	TGCGCCAGCAGCCTTAGCGGGACATTCTACGAGCAGTACTTC	CASSLSGTFYEQYF
few	TRBV18	-	TRBJ2-4	TGTGCCAGCTCACCGGAGAGCGGCATTTTGGTTTACTTC	CASSPESGILVYF
-	TRBV4-1	TRBD1	TRBJ1-6	TGCGCCAGCAGCCAAGATCTCGGGACAGGGTATTCACCCCTCCACTTT	CASSQDLGTGYSPLHF
-	TRBV2	TRBD2	TRBJ2-3	TGTGCCAGCAGCGGGCCTAGCGGGAGATGGGATACGCAGTATTTT	CASSGPSGRWDTQYF
-	TRBV18	-	TRBJ1-1	TGTGCCAGCTCACCACAGAGAGTGAACACTGAAGCTTTCTTT	CASSPQRVNTEAFF
few	TRBV28	-	TRBJ2-7	TGTGCCAGCAGTTTCTTAGGCGGGCCCTCCTACGAGCAGTACTTC	CASSFLGGPSYEQYF
few	TRBV7-8	TRBD2	TRBJ2-1	TGTGCCAGCAGCTTAGGACTAGCGGCCTACAATGAGCAGTTCTTC	CASSLGLAAYNEQFF
-	TRBV23-1	TRBD1	TRBJ2-7	TGCGCCAGCAGTCAACATCAGGGGGCGGGCGAGCAGTACTTC	CASSQHQGAGEQYF
few	TRBV29-1	-	TRBJ2-7	TGCAGCGTTGTTGCTGTATCCTACGAGCAGTACTTC	CSVVAVSYEQYF
-	TRBV7-6	TRBD1	TRBJ1-5	TGTGCCAGCAGCCCAAGATACCGGGACAGGTCCAATCAGCCCCAGCATTTT	CASSPRYRDRSNQPQHF
few	TRBV5-1	-	TRBJ2-1	TGCGCCAGCAGCTTGCTGCGTTTTGGATCCTACAATGAGCAGTTCTTC	CASSLLRFGSYNEQFF
-	TRBV6-5	-	TRBJ2-1	TGTGCCAGCAGGAGGGACTCCCAGTTCGGCAATGAGCAGTTCTTC	CASRRDSQFGNEQFF
-	TRBV6-6	TRBD1	TRBJ1-2	TGTGCCAGCAGTAATACAGGGGTCAATGGCTACACCTTC	CASSNTGVNGYTF
-	TRBV6-5	-	TRBJ2-5	TGTGCCAGCAGTCGGGACTTTCAAGAGACCCAGTACTTC	CASSRDFQETQYF
-	TRBV6-5	-	TRBJ1-1	TGTGCCAGCAGGGAGACCCTCTTTAATGAAGCTTTCTTT	CASRETLFNEAFF
-	TRBV7-9	-	TRBJ1-1	TGTGCCAGCAGCTCCCACACCAGCTTGAACACTGAAGCTTTCTTT	CASSSHTSLNTEAFF
-	TRBV5-1	TRBD1	TRBJ1-2	TGCGCCAGCAGCTTGACCGGACAGGGGGACTATGGCTACACCTTC	CASSLTGQGDYGYTF
medium-sized	TRBV7-9	TRBD2	TRBJ2-1	TGTGCCAGCAGCTCTAGCGGAAAAACCTACAATGAGCAGTTCTTC	CASSSSGKTYNEQFF
-	TRBV5-1	-	TRBJ2-3	TGCGCCAGCACCATCCAGGGCCGTAGCACAGATACGCAGTATTTT	CASTIQGRSTDTQYF
-	TRBV2	-	TRBJ1-2	TGTGCCAGCAGTGATCTGTTTAACTATGGCTACACCTTC	CASSDLFNYGYTF
-	TRBV19	TRBD2	TRBJ2-1	TGTGCCAGTAGTATGCGCGAGCGGGAGAGGTCGTTCTTC	CASSMRERERSFF
-	TRBV30	-	TRBJ2-3	TGTGCCTGGAGTGTAAGGGATACGCAGTATTTT	CAWSVRDTQYF
-	TRBV18	TRBD1	TRBJ2-7	TGTGCCAGCTCACCGCAGGGGGCGGTTGAGCAGTACTTC	CASSPQGAVEQYF
-	TRBV4-1	-	TRBJ2-7	TGCGCCAGCAGCCAAGTTGGCGGGGCTTACTCCTACGAGCAGTACTTC	CASSQVGGAYSYEQYF
-	TRBV29-1	TRBD1	TRBJ2-7	TGCAGCGTTGCACAGGGGGCTTACGAGCAGTACTTC	CSVAQGAYEQYF
-	TRBV2	-	TRBJ2-4	TGTGCCAGCATCCCCAGCGCCAATCGGGACATTCAGTACTTC	CASIPSANRDIQYF
-	TRBV7-9	TRBD1	TRBJ2-7	TGTGCCAGCAGCCCAAGACAGGGGGCCTACGAGCAGTACTTC	CASSPRQGAYEQYF
-	TRBV27	-	TRBJ1-1	TGTGCCAGCAGTCAAAGCTTCAAGAACACTGAAGCTTTCTTT	CASSQSFKNTEAFF
once	TRBV30	-	TRBJ2-7	TGTGCCTGGAGTACCAGCGGCGGCTACGAGCAGTACTTC	CAWSTSGGYEQYF
-	TRBV5-1	-	TRBJ2-7	TGCGCCAGCAGCTTGATCCGGGGCGAGCAGTACTTC	CASSLIRGEQYF
few	TRBV29-1	TRBD1	TRBJ1-2	TGCAGCGTTGAGGGACCAGGGGGCTTTCTGTTTGGCTACACCTTC	CSVEGPGGFLFGYTF
-	TRBV12-5	TRBD2	TRBJ2-7	TGTGCTAGTGGTCAACCGGGGACTAGCCAGGCCTACGAGCAGTACTTC	CASGQPGTSQAYEQYF
-	TRBV7-3	-	TRBJ2-1	TGTGCCAGCAGCCCGGGACTCTTCAATGAGCAGTTCTTC	CASSPGLFNEQFF
-	TRBV5-4	-	TRBJ1-3	TGTGCCAGCAGCTTGTCAGGGTTGAGAAACACCATATATTTT	CASSLSGLRNTIYF
few	TRBV19	TRBD1	TRBJ1-5	TGTGCCAGTATCCCTAGGACAGGTACGAATCAGCCCCAGCATTTT	CASIPRTGTNQPQHF
-	TRBV18	TRBD1	TRBJ2-3	TGTGCCAGCTCACCATCTGCGACAGGGTTCATAGATACGCAGTATTTT	CASSPSATGFIDTQYF
few	TRBV10-1	TRBD1	TRBJ1-5	TGCGCCAGCAGTCGGACAGGTCAGCCCCAGCATTTT	CASSRTGQPQHF